This T cell receptor (beta chain) was identified during a study of shared clonotypes between healthy human individuals. CD45RO negativity and positive selection for CCR7 defined naive CD8 cells, a population that excluded terminally differentiated effector memory CD45RA+ cells. The germline V and J ends were trimmed by 1 base and 3 bases, with 0 bases remaining between them. The germline V gene has CDR1 WSHSY and CDR2 SAAADI. The CDR3 consists of 12 residues. Assay used: immunoSEQ multiplex PCR; TCRdb lists only in-frame clones, some missing. The table lists a few million clones, around 93% of them singletons.

V and J are TRBV10-2 and TRBJ2-2; D not resolved. Sequencing was performed on naive CD8+ T cells from PBMCs. This receptor was identified in a man younger than 30 in good health. Some clones in this sample may be carry-over from other donors' samples. The DNA for the CDR3 is TGCGCCAGCAGTGAGTACACCGGGGAGCTGTTTTTT. Amino acid sequence: CASSEYTGELFF.